This TCR beta chain comes out of a study of shared clonotypes between healthy human individuals (TCRdb year 2020). Context from the whole study: The cohort comprised a couple of women and a few men aged 18 to 49 years. For each donor, three plates each were used for CD4 naive and CD4 memory, two plates were used for CD8 naive, and one plate was used for CD8 memory. The study deeply sequenced blood TCR repertoires of about 5 healthy adults to estimate repertoire size and the extent of clonotype sharing between individuals. To increase sequencing depth and limit assay-specific biases, different laboratories used diverse techniques to prepare libraries and sequence TCR repertoires. Leukapheresis yielded between about 0.9 and 9.5 billion PBMCs per donor.

CDR1 and CDR2 are drawn from the germline V gene: MNHNS, SASEGT. Unmatched junction bases come to 5, with V trimmed by 6 bases and J by 5 bases. The cysteine opens and the phenylalanine closes a CDR3 of 13 amino acids. The kept DNA is CDR3 alone, 39 bases in frame from the first base. What the research found in general, with its limitations: Pairwise subsampling indicated that sequencing depth was expected to affect the degree of clonotype sharing among donors. Because the study included only a small number of donors, the genetic and exposure-history diversity represented was limited. Around 5% of naive CD4, 3.5% of naive CD8, roughly 2.4% of memory CD4, and less than 0.45% of memory CD8 clonotypes were shared across a few donors. Larger estimated clonotype richness was generally found for naive subsets than for memory subsets. Only blood was sampled, and tissue TCR repertoires likely differ from those in blood. Even with the large sequencing depth, rarefaction of the sorted-subset datasets indicated that sequencing was incomplete. Compared with non-shared clonotypes, the clonotypes found in all four sorted-subset donors had higher generation probabilities.

Concerning this clone: Its antigen remains undetermined. No quality values exist for individual bases; no much larger clone is one base distant.

Using the deep immunoSEQ assay, multiplex PCR amplified TCR CDR3 regions from genomic DNA. Extracted genomic DNA from each cell subset was spread evenly across all wells of several immunoSEQ 96-well plates, with each plate serving as a replicate. Each replicate PCR for sorted subsets received approximately 200 ng genomic DNA, equal to some 32,000 T cell genomes. Purified libraries were measured with a Qubit 3.0 fluorometer, size-checked on a Bioanalyzer 2100, and measured again with the KAPA Library Quantification kit. A separate single-read 150-cycle Illumina NextSeq 550 flow cell was used to sequence each immunoSEQ 96-well plate. For the original study's pipeline: Because the immunoSEQ output included only junctional sequences and no quality scores, the filtering could not be the same as the filtering used for full-length reads. To assign V/J genes and CDR3, sequences were annotated against IMGT germline references using PyIR, a Python wrapper for IgBLAST v1.9. Reads with weak V/J assignments (E-value above 1e-6), missing CDR3, stop codons, out-of-frame junctions, or ambiguous translated residues were removed. V3J clonotypes were defined as sequences sharing an identical inferred V gene, J gene, and CDR3 amino acid sequence. To compute the percentage overlap between repertoires, the number of shared unique clonotypes was divided by the size of the smaller repertoire. Richness of each repertoire was evaluated using RTK rarefaction, the Chao1 estimator, and Recon v2.1 estimates of unobserved clonotypes. For all TCRbeta clonotypes obtained by the gDNA method from a few donors, generation probabilities were computed with OLGA. TCRdb retrieved this table from immuneACCESS and kept in-frame rearrangements only. Not all clones are present; in checked studies, unresolved V genes account for under half, and no reason is known for the remainder. The V and J calls and clone size are taken from that table; D and trimming were inferred from the DNA. The sample table contains about 1,800,000 clones; only one count was recorded for about 94% of them. More than 0.9% of the sample belongs to the ten largest clones.

CD8 naive samples were obtained by positive selection for CCR7 among CD45RO-negative cells, yielding a CD45RA+CCR7+ population from which TemRA cells were excluded. The donors were healthy, HIV-negative adults with no recently reported acute infections or vaccinations. Only Caucasian adults living in Nashville, Tennessee, USA were represented among the donors. After blood collection by leukapheresis, PBMCs were isolated using Ficoll-Histopaque density gradient centrifugation and then cryopreserved in the vapor phase of liquid nitrogen. Analytical flow cytometry was used to check the purity and quantity of every magnetically sorted T cell population. From each sorted fraction, genomic DNA was isolated and quantified by UV absorbance on a Nanodrop 2000c.

The TCR comes from a man younger than 35 in good health. What was sequenced was naive CD8+ T cells sorted from blood. This specimen's cell subset or site label, interpreted: CD45RA+CCR7+. The chain couples TRBV6-1 to TRBJ2-7; 9 junctional bases match TRBD1. The base sequence is TGTGCCAGCAGAGGGACAGGGCTAAACGAGCAGTACTTC. It specifies CASRGTGLNEQYF.